A selection of T cell receptor beta chains follows, all from one sample in a study of cytomegalovirus exposure and HLA in healthy donors. Measured with immunoSEQ multiplex PCR; TCRdb has only the in-frame clones, and not every one. The sample consists of 150,000 to 200,000 clones, over 80% of them appearing once. Material for sequencing was PBMCs. Receptors originate from a young man in good health and CMV-seropositive. CDR3s include the opening cysteine and the closing phenylalanine or tryptophan. The D gene is left open where the match is weak. Where a row states a size, it is once, few, many or the class of an expanded clone; other rows omit it.

CDR3 protein | CDR3 DNA | D gene | clone size | J gene | V gene
CASSPDSSGYEQYF | TGTGCCAGCTCGCCGGACTCGTCCGGCTACGAGCAGTACTTC | . | . | TRBJ2-7 | TRBV18
CATSRIVGTGVNEKLFF | TGTGCCACCAGCAGAATAGTTGGAACAGGGGTAAATGAAAAACTGTTTTTT | TRBD1 | . | TRBJ1-4 | TRBV15
CASSQGASTDTQYF | TGTGCCAGCAGCCAAGGAGCGAGCACAGATACGCAGTATTTT | . | . | TRBJ2-3 | TRBV4-2
CASSSHQNQPQHF | TGTGCCAGCAGTTCACACCAGAATCAGCCCCAGCATTTT | . | few | TRBJ1-5 | TRBV7-9
CASSPRLAGGRGGEQFF | TGTGCCAGCTCACCCCGACTAGCGGGGGGACGCGGGGGTGAGCAGTTCTTC | TRBD2 | . | TRBJ2-1 | TRBV18
CASIHTGTGGGGEQYF | TGTGCCAGCATCCACACCGGGACAGGTGGCGGAGGGGAGCAGTACTTC | TRBD1 | . | TRBJ2-7 | TRBV5-6
CASSGGPNEKLFF | TGTGCCAGCAGCGGAGGCCCTAATGAAAAACTGTTTTTT | . | . | TRBJ1-4 | TRBV9
CASSRERDEKLFF | TGTGCCAGCTCCCGGGAGAGGGATGAAAAACTGTTTTTT | . | . | TRBJ1-4 | TRBV5-6
CASSQGGSEQYF | TGCGCCAGCAGCCAAGGGGGCTCCGAGCAGTACTTC | . | . | TRBJ2-7 | TRBV4-3
CASSLIVAGGNNEQFF | TGCGCCAGCAGCCTCATCGTAGCGGGGGGTAACAATGAGCAGTTCTTC | TRBD2 | . | TRBJ2-1 | TRBV5-1
CASRNLEGRYNEQFF | TGTGCCAGCAGAAATCTAGAGGGGAGGTACAATGAGCAGTTCTTC | . | . | TRBJ2-1 | TRBV6-5
CASSYSTGGNEQFF | TGTGCCAGCAGTTACTCGACAGGGGGTAATGAGCAGTTCTTC | TRBD1 | . | TRBJ2-1 | TRBV6-5
CASSPRQGTTSPLHF | TGTGCCAGCTCACCACGACAGGGGACCACTTCACCCCTCCACTTT | TRBD1 | . | TRBJ1-6 | TRBV18
CASSGGGGNEQFF | TGTGCCAGCAGCGGGGGGGGAGGAAATGAGCAGTTCTTC | TRBD2 | . | TRBJ2-1 | TRBV9
CASSLQGGDEKLFF | TGCGCCAGCAGCTTGCAAGGGGGGGACGAAAAACTGTTTTTT | . | . | TRBJ1-4 | TRBV5-1
CASSTTSGDYNEQFF | TGTGCCAGTAGTACGACTAGCGGGGATTACAATGAGCAGTTCTTC | TRBD2 | . | TRBJ2-1 | TRBV19
CASSIDPGTSTDTQYF | TGTGCCAGTAGTATAGACCCCGGGACTAGCACAGATACGCAGTATTTT | . | . | TRBJ2-3 | TRBV19
CASSPTGGQPQHF | TGTGCCAGCAGTCCGACAGGCGGGCAGCCCCAGCATTTT | . | . | TRBJ1-5 | TRBV7-9
CASSQDIVGGRRNTIYF | TGTGCCAGCAGCCAAGATATAGTCGGGGGACGACGAAACACCATATATTTT | . | . | TRBJ1-3 | TRBV14
CASSQGTVTTYEQYF | TGCGCCAGCAGCCAAGGAACGGTGACTACCTACGAGCAGTACTTC | . | . | TRBJ2-7 | TRBV4-1
CASTSPGTGSGNTIYF | TGTGCCAGCACCAGTCCCGGGACAGGGTCCGGAAACACCATATATTTT | TRBD1 | . | TRBJ1-3 | TRBV6-6
CASSMSRDRDEQYF | TGTGCCAGTAGTATGTCCCGGGACAGGGACGAGCAGTACTTC | TRBD1 | . | TRBJ2-7 | TRBV19
CASSQEGTSARTDTQYF | TGCGCCAGCAGCCAAGAAGGGACTAGCGCCCGTACAGATACGCAGTATTTT | TRBD2 | . | TRBJ2-3 | TRBV4-1
CASSSPVAGSSGEQYF | TGTGCCAGCAGTTCGCCCGTGGCAGGCTCCTCAGGGGAGCAGTACTTC | . | . | TRBJ2-7 | TRBV6-6
CASTGTEGLKLFF | TGTGCCAGCACCGGAACCGAGGGCTTAAAACTGTTTTTT | . | . | TRBJ1-4 | TRBV18
CASSEPAGVTGELFF | TGTGCCAGCAGCGAACCAGCGGGGGTTACCGGGGAGCTGTTTTTT | TRBD2 | . | TRBJ2-2 | TRBV9
CATSRGRTEGRYIQYF | TGTGCCACCAGCAGAGGGAGGACGGAAGGGAGGTACATTCAGTACTTC | . | . | TRBJ2-4 | TRBV15
CAISESEGVRDTIYF | TGTGCCATCAGTGAGTCGGAGGGAGTTCGGGACACCATATATTTT | . | . | TRBJ1-3 | TRBV10-3
CASSLTGTQDQPQHF | TGTGCCAGCAGCCTTACCGGGACACAAGATCAGCCCCAGCATTTT | . | . | TRBJ1-5 | TRBV4-2
CTSSHPVLAGGREQETQYF | TGCACCAGCAGCCATCCGGTTCTAGCGGGGGGGAGAGAGCAAGAGACCCAGTACTTC | . | . | TRBJ2-5 | TRBV1
CASSLDSGTQYGYTF | TGTGCCAGCAGCTTGGACAGCGGGACTCAGTATGGCTACACCTTC | . | . | TRBJ1-2 | TRBV5-8
CASKRGEGGNQPQHF | TGTGCCAGTAAAAGAGGGGAGGGGGGCAATCAGCCCCAGCATTTT | . | . | TRBJ1-5 | TRBV19
CASSLGPGGDEKLFF | TGTGCTAGCAGCTTAGGGCCGGGAGGGGATGAAAAACTGTTTTTT | . | . | TRBJ1-4 | TRBV7-7
CATSSQHRTTEAFF | TGTGCCACCAGCAGCCAACACAGGACCACTGAAGCTTTCTTT | . | . | TRBJ1-1 | TRBV15
CASLTRGGSTGELFF | TGTGCCAGCTTAACAAGGGGGGGAAGCACCGGGGAGCTGTTTTTT | . | . | TRBJ2-2 | TRBV7-2
CASSPSTMNTEAFF | TGTGCCAGCTCACCCTCCACTATGAACACTGAAGCTTTCTTT | . | . | TRBJ1-1 | TRBV18
CASSQGLRNTIYF | TGTGCCAGCAGCCAAGGACTTCGGAACACCATATATTTT | . | . | TRBJ1-3 | TRBV7-6
CASRMTENTEAFF | TGTGCCAGCAGAATGACAGAGAACACTGAAGCTTTCTTT | . | . | TRBJ1-1 | TRBV7-6
CASSPRLISYEQYF | TGTGCCAGCAGCCCCCGGTTGATATCCTACGAGCAGTACTTC | . | . | TRBJ2-7 | TRBV7-9
CASSGQGFGNQPQHF | TGTGCCAGCAGCGGGCAGGGTTTCGGCAATCAGCCCCAGCATTTT | . | . | TRBJ1-5 | TRBV6-6
CASSLRRGSWPGELFF | TGTGCCAGTAGTCTCCGCCGGGGTAGCTGGCCCGGGGAGCTGTTTTTT | . | . | TRBJ2-2 | TRBV19
CASSTQGYSGNTIYF | TGTGCCAGCAGTACACAGGGGTACTCTGGAAACACCATATATTTT | TRBD1 | . | TRBJ1-3 | TRBV27
CASSARDRGTDTQYF | TGCGCCAGCAGCGCCCGGGACAGGGGCACAGATACGCAGTATTTT | TRBD1 | . | TRBJ2-3 | TRBV5-1
CASTKLRTGGGYGYTF | TGTGCCAGTACCAAACTCCGGACAGGCGGCGGGTATGGCTACACCTTC | TRBD1 | . | TRBJ1-2 | TRBV19
CASSLQGPYSNQPQHF | TGTGCCAGCAGCTTACAGGGTCCTTATAGCAATCAGCCCCAGCATTTT | . | . | TRBJ1-5 | TRBV5-6
CASSTAGVVDEKLFF | TGTGCCAGTAGTACGGCCGGGGTGGTGGATGAAAAACTGTTTTTT | . | . | TRBJ1-4 | TRBV19
CASSPPSLSGNTIYF | TGTGCCAGCTCACCACCAAGCCTCTCTGGAAACACCATATATTTT | . | . | TRBJ1-3 | TRBV18
CASSSQGPNEKLFF | TGTGCCAGCAGTTCCCAGGGGCCTAATGAAAAACTGTTTTTT | . | . | TRBJ1-4 | TRBV27
CASSLRTGITKNIQYF | TGTGCCAGCAGCTTAAGGACAGGGATAACCAAAAACATTCAGTACTTC | TRBD1 | . | TRBJ2-4 | TRBV7-2
CASSPTSGGAGETQYF | TGTGCCAGCAGCCCTACTAGCGGGGGGGCCGGAGAGACCCAGTACTTC | TRBD2 | . | TRBJ2-5 | TRBV5-4
CASSSLAGGLNEQFF | TGTGCCAGCAGTTCTCTAGCGGGGGGGCTAAATGAGCAGTTCTTC | TRBD2 | . | TRBJ2-1 | TRBV27
CASSTTGSSGANVLTF | TGTGCCAGCAGCACCACAGGGAGCTCTGGGGCCAACGTCCTGACTTTC | . | . | TRBJ2-6 | TRBV5-4
CASSLWVAGMYSNQPQHF | TGTGCCAGCAGCTTATGGGTTGCGGGGATGTATAGCAATCAGCCCCAGCATTTT | . | . | TRBJ1-5 | TRBV7-3
CASSQEGLGSETQYF | TGCGCCAGCAGCCAAGAAGGACTAGGGTCAGAGACCCAGTACTTC | TRBD2 | . | TRBJ2-5 | TRBV4-3
CSVEGGAGVDTQYF | TGCAGCGTTGAAGGAGGGGCAGGGGTAGATACGCAGTATTTT | . | . | TRBJ2-3 | TRBV29-1
CASRTGAGNSPLHF | TGCGCCAGCCGAACCGGCGCAGGGAATTCACCCCTCCACTTT | . | . | TRBJ1-6 | TRBV5-1
CASSQDDSVPYEQYF | TGCGCCAGCAGCCAAGATGACTCAGTCCCCTACGAGCAGTACTTC | . | . | TRBJ2-7 | TRBV4-1
CASSLGGYSEQFF | TGTGCCAGCAGCTTAGGCGGGTACAGTGAGCAGTTCTTC | . | . | TRBJ2-1 | TRBV7-3
CAWNSTRAQHF | TGTGCCTGGAACTCAACGCGAGCCCAGCATTTT | . | . | TRBJ1-5 | TRBV30
CASSSYRDRDLYGYTF | TGTGCCAGCAGCTCATACCGAGACAGGGATCTCTATGGCTACACCTTC | TRBD1 | . | TRBJ1-2 | TRBV7-8